The clone carrying this T cell receptor beta chain was observed a handful of times. Its cognate antigen is unknown. The sample originates from a study of T cells in Graves' hyperthyroidism and ophthalmopathy. Any patient presenting with uncontrolled infection, other autoimmune disease, pregnancy or lactation was left out. TCR beta CDR3 region amplification was performed from RNA transcripts. The primer set for the first-round RT-PCR of the TCR CDR3 was HTBI. In TCRdb, the multiplex PCR reads were re-called with MiXCR into one record per CDR3 protein. The sample includes hundreds of thousands of distinct CDR3 sequences, 45% seen only once; the top ten take less than 9%. General study findings and limits: The model forecast ophthalmopathy, anticipating it by a median about six months before onset. Ophthalmopathy and stable hyperthyroidism were separated by a 13 V-J model. Peripheral blood also featured most of the thyroid clonotypes expanded above 0.001.

The CDR3 loop spans 15 amino acids. V was clipped by 6 bases and J by 5 bases, with 17 bases between them. Germline CDR1 reads MNHNY; CDR2 reads SVGAGI (reference sequence). This clonotype was sampled from an adult man with Graves' disease, either hyperthyroidism or ophthalmopathy (not recorded which). The chain uses TRBV6-6 and TRBJ1-5; TRBD1 is a possible D gene (5 bases). Sequencing was done on a sample of peripheral blood or thyroid tissue (not recorded which). CDR3 sequence: CASSLSPTGHQPQHF. In nucleotides, the CDR3 is TGTGCCAGCAGCTTGAGCCCTACGGGGCATCAGCCCCAGCATTTT.